This TCR beta chain was sequenced for a study of regulatory and conventional T cells in RAG deficiency. For this clone: The antigen is unknown.

Notes on the study in general: Shorter CDR3s in all patient subsets; >85% Treg-Tconv overlap in Omenn.

TCRdb's table, derived via immunoSEQ multiplex PCR, lists solely in-frame clones and lacks some. The sample holds about 28,000 clones, around nine tenths seen once. Blood CD4+ CD25-high CD127-low regulatory T cells supplied the genomic DNA template. Germline V CDR1 and CDR2: SGDLS, YYNGEE. This CDR3 is built from 13 residues. The ends were cut back, 4 bases at V and 3 bases at J, with 8 bases in the middle. These records were also assigned to another study, of regulatory T cells. That source notes: Amplification used 52 TRBV primers and 13 TRBJ primers.

The chain links TRBV9 to TRBJ1-5, with D hard to call. The receptor was isolated from a human donor in good health. Sample: Tregs sorted from blood. In DNA, the CDR3 is TGTGCCAGCAGCAGGAGTATCAATCAGCCCCAGCATTTT. Amino acids: CASSRSINQPQHF.